What follows are 25 T cell receptor beta chains derived from one specimen sequenced in a study of cytomegalovirus exposure and HLA in healthy donors. Amplification used 60 Vbeta primers and 13 Jbeta primers. Assay used: immunoSEQ multiplex PCR; TCRdb lists only in-frame clones, some missing. The sample includes roughly 140,000 clones, over 80% seen only once; the top ten take around 1.3%. The sequencing sample was made of PBMCs. These receptors were obtained from a female donor in good health and CMV-seronegative.

This chain joins TRBV30 and TRBJ2-2, with D possibly matching TRBD2 (6 bases). Germline values: CDR1 GTSNPN, CDR2 SVGIG (reference sequence). V lost 7 bases and J 1 base, leaving 19 bases between the germline ends. The CDR3 spans 16 residues. CDR3: CASTRLVAKNTGELFF. Written as DNA, the CDR3 is TGTGCCTCGACCCGACTAGTTGCCAAGAACACCGGGGAGCTGTTTTTT.

The chain has TRBV28 and TRBJ2-7; D remains unclear. The germline V and J ends were trimmed by 9 bases and 0 bases, with 9 bases remaining between them. CDR3 length: 12 residues. From germline, CDR1 is MDHEN and CDR2 SYDVKM. CDR3 coding DNA: TGTGCCAGTTCGTCCAGCTCCTACGAGCAGTACTTC. Amino acids: CASSSSSYEQYF.

The V gene is TRBV28, the J gene TRBJ1-2; the D gene is possibly TRBD1 (6 bases). Germline V gene sequence: CDR1 MDHEN, CDR2 SYDVKM. The CDR3 covers 11 residues. Trimming removed 10 bases at V and 5 bases at J, with 11 bases between. The CDR3 DNA sequence: TGTGCCACCAAAGGGGGATATGGCTACACCTTC. Protein sequence: CATKGGYGYTF.

CDR3 bases: TGTGCCAGCAGTCCCCCGGGACAGACCCTGAACACTGAAGCTTTCTTT. Its protein product is CASSPPGQTLNTEAFF. This chain joins TRBV28 and TRBJ1-1, with TRBD1 identical over 7 bases. Germline CDR1 MDHEN, CDR2 SYDVKM. The J segment lost 0 bases and the V segment lost 5 bases, leaving 9 bases of the junction unmatched. This CDR3 is built from 16 residues.

CDR3 sequence (DNA): TGTGCCAGCAGTCCCCGGGTAGCCGTGGGTCCAGATACGCAGTATTTT. As protein: CASSPRVAVGPDTQYF. V and J are TRBV28 and TRBJ2-3; D unclear. This CDR3 contains 16 residues. With 5 bases removed from V and 4 bases from J, the gap between germline ends came to 19 bases. Per the germline V gene, CDR1 is MDHEN and CDR2 is SYDVKM.

This clone was observed a single time. The gene calls are TRBV6-1 and TRBJ2-1; D unclear. The CDR3 is made up of 13 amino acids. Germline-derived CDR1 and CDR2 are MNHNS and SASEGT. Between the trimmed V and J ends, which lost 0 bases and 13 bases, there was a span of 13 bases. CDR3 coding DNA: TGTGCCAGCAGTGAAGCCTCAGGAATTGGACAGTTCTTC. It codes for CASSEASGIGQFF.

The V and J genes are TRBV29-1 and TRBJ2-5; 8 bases agree with TRBD1. CDR3 length: 16 amino acids. The V gene's germline CDR1 is SQVTM and CDR2 ANQGSEA. J was trimmed by 5 bases and V by 0 bases; bases with no gene match: 11. This chain's CDR3 is CSVEEAGQEAGETQYF. CDR3 bases: TGCAGCGTTGAAGAGGCGGGACAGGAGGCAGGGGAGACCCAGTACTTC.

The chain uses TRBV20-1 and TRBJ2-1; D gene unclear. The germline V gene encodes CDR1 DFQATT and CDR2 SNEGSKA (reference sequence). Trimming pared 4 bases from V and 7 bases from J, leaving 5 bases between. The CDR3 spans 10 residues. The CDR3 sequence: CSAMENEQFF. For the CDR3, the DNA is TGCAGTGCTATGGAGAATGAGCAGTTCTTC.

This chain joins TRBV6-5 and TRBJ2-7; TRBD1 might be the D (6 bases). CDR1 and CDR2 from the germline V gene are MNHEY and SVGAGI. V lost 1 base to trimming and J lost 6 bases, with 16 bases between them. The CDR3 covers 15 residues. CDR3 loop: CASSYYYQAGAEQYF. CDR3 DNA: TGTGCCAGCAGTTACTATTACCAGGCAGGGGCCGAGCAGTACTTC.

This clone was recorded once. This chain connects TRBV5-4 to TRBJ2-7; 9 positions match TRBD1. The CDR3 is 15 residues long. The V segment lost 4 bases and the J segment 3 bases; nucleotides outside the gene matches: 8. Per the germline V gene, CDR1 is SGHNT and CDR2 is YYREEE (reference sequence). The CDR3 region has the DNA TGTGCCAGCAGCGGTTCCGGGACAGGGTACTACGAGCAGTACTTC. This sequence encodes CASSGSGTGYYEQYF.

The gene calls are TRBV6-5 and TRBJ2-2; D possibly corresponds to TRBD1 (6 bases). Germline CDR1 is MNHEY and CDR2 is SVGAGI. The CDR3 loop spans 15 amino acids. V was cut by 2 bases and J by 4 bases, with 11 bases left in between. CDR3 nucleotides: TGTGCCAGCAGTTACGGCCAGGGGAGCACCGGGGAGCTGTTTTTT. Protein sequence: CASSYGQGSTGELFF.

The V gene is TRBV2, the J gene TRBJ1-1; D unclear. Germline V CDR1 and CDR2: SNHLY, FYNNEI. The CDR3 has 13 amino acids. Trimming removed 11 bases from V and 7 bases from J, with 20 bases in between. CDR3 in amino acids: CAGEMRRMIEAFF. In nucleotides, the CDR3 is TGTGCCGGAGAGATGCGGAGGATGATTGAAGCTTTCTTT.

The chain links TRBV5-8 to TRBJ2-5, with TRBD2 as a possible D gene (5 bases). The CDR3 is made up of 15 amino acids. The germline V gene has CDR1 SGHTS and CDR2 YDEGEE. Trimming took 2 bases from V and 2 from J, leaving 13 bases between them. The CDR3 DNA sequence: TGTGCCAGCAGCTTTTCGGGATCCCCTCAAGAGACCCAGTACTTC. Amino acids: CASSFSGSPQETQYF. Combining the CDR3 with reference TRBV5-8 and TRBJ2-5 gives the whole variable domain EAGVTQSPTHLIKTRGQQATLRCSPISGHTSVYWYQQALGLGLQFLLWYDEGEERNRGNFPPRFSGRQFPNYSSELNVNALELEDSALYLCASSFSGSPQETQYFGPGTRLLVL.

V is TRBV11-3 and J is TRBJ1-1; D remains unclear. The ends were cut back, 0 bases at V and 6 bases at J, with 8 bases in the middle. The germline V gene has CDR1 SGHNT and CDR2 YENEEA. The CDR3 sequence is 13 residues long. The CDR3 loop is CASSLDPLAEAFF. CDR3 DNA sequence: TGTGCCAGCAGCTTAGACCCACTCGCTGAAGCTTTCTTT.

DNA of the CDR3: TGTGCCAGCAGGTTTTCCCCGGTGAACACTGAAGCTTTCTTT. This sequence encodes CASRFSPVNTEAFF. The genes are TRBV9 and TRBJ1-1; unclear D gene. Germline-derived CDR1 and CDR2 are SGDLS and YYNGEE. The CDR3 runs 14 residues. Deletions cut 5 bases from V and 0 bases from J, with 11 bases between. Full variable domain (missing parts from reference TRBV9 and TRBJ1-1): DSGVTQTPKHLITATGQRVTLRCSPRSGDLSVYWYQQSLDQGLQFLIQYYNGEERAKGNILERFSAQQFPDLHSELNLSSLELGDSALYFCASRFSPVNTEAFFGQGTRLTVV.

The gene calls are TRBV14 and TRBJ2-5, with a tentative D call TRBD1 (6 bases). Germline-derived CDR1 and CDR2 are SGHDN and FVKESK. The CDR3 contains 14 residues. The germline V and J ends were trimmed by 3 bases and 1 base, with 9 bases remaining between them. CDR3: CASSQDSFQETQYF. CDR3 bases: TGTGCCAGCAGCCAGGACAGCTTCCAAGAGACCCAGTACTTC.

The CDR3 sequence: CASSTLLQGPGNTIYF. Here the CDR3 DNA reads TGTGCCAGCAGCACCCTCCTACAGGGTCCTGGAAACACCATATATTTT. The gene calls are TRBV21-1 and TRBJ1-3; the table's D call of TRBD1 was not tested on the DNA. TRBV21-1 is noted as a pseudogene. This CDR3 has 16 residues.

J is TRBJ1-1 and V is TRBV19, with no clear D. Per the germline V gene, CDR1 is LNHDA and CDR2 is SQIVND (reference sequence). This CDR3 comprises 13 residues. Trimming removed 5 bases at V and 1 base at J, with 8 bases between. The CDR3 spells CASSGGRNTEAFF. CDR3 nucleotide sequence: TGTGCCAGTAGTGGAGGGAGGAACACTGAAGCTTTCTTT. The full variable domain, its missing parts supplied by reference TRBV19 and TRBJ1-1, is DGGITQSPKYLFRKEGQNVTLSCEQNLNHDAMYWYRQDPGQGLRLIYYSQIVNDFQKGDIAEGYSVSREKKESFPLTVTSAQKNPTAFYLCASSGGRNTEAFFGQGTRLTVV.

V is TRBV28 and J is TRBJ2-3; 8 bases are shared with TRBD2. The length of the CDR3 is 15 residues. The V segment lost 6 bases and the J segment 0 bases; nucleotides outside the gene matches: 5. Germline loops: CDR1 MDHEN, CDR2 SYDVKM. This CDR3 reads CASSSGLASTDTQYF. CDR3 in DNA: TGTGCCAGCAGCTCCGGACTAGCTAGCACAGATACGCAGTATTTT.

CDR3 loop: CASSFTGQQTYEQYF. The CDR3 DNA sequence: TGTGCCAGCAGTTTCACGGGACAGCAAACCTACGAGCAGTACTTC. The chain carries TRBV27 and TRBJ2-7; 7 bases are shared with TRBD1. Germline trimming cut 3 bases from V and 2 bases from J; bases unmatched to any gene: 7. The germline V gene encodes CDR1 MNHEY and CDR2 SMNVEV (reference sequence). The CDR3 is made up of 15 amino acids.

This chain links TRBV6-6 with TRBJ2-1, with 8 bases that match TRBD2. Germline-derived CDR1 and CDR2 are MNHNY and SVGAGI (reference sequence). CDR3 length: 14 amino acids. V shed 8 bases and J 7 bases; nucleotides not matched to a gene: 10. CDR3 coding DNA: TGTGCCAGCGGAACCGGGACTAGGGGGAATGAGCAGTTCTTC. Translation gives CASGTGTRGNEQFF.

The V call is TRBV28, the J call TRBJ1-1; D is ambiguous. The V end lost 4 bases, the J end lost 1 base, and 7 bases lay between the germline ends. Looked up from germline, CDR1 is MDHEN and CDR2 is SYDVKM. The CDR3 sequence is 13 residues long. The CDR3 protein is CASSYQSNTEAFF. CDR3 sequence (DNA): TGTGCCAGCAGTTATCAGTCGAACACTGAAGCTTTCTTT.

The chain employs TRBV9 and TRBJ2-6, with D tentatively TRBD1 (5 bases). The V end lost 3 bases, the J end lost 0 bases, and 13 bases lay between the germline ends. Germline CDR1 and CDR2: SGDLS and YYNGEE. CDR3 length: 17 amino acids. The CDR3 DNA is TGTGCCAGCAGCGATCGACAGTTTCTCTCTGGGGCCAACGTCCTGACTTTC. It codes for CASSDRQFLSGANVLTF.

The chain is built from TRBV9 and TRBJ1-4; 12 bases fit TRBD1. Trimming at V came to 4 bases and at J to 7 bases, leaving 14 bases not matched to a gene. This CDR3 spans 18 amino acids. The germline V gene encodes CDR1 SGDLS and CDR2 YYNGEE. CDR3 region: CASSPERDRGLGTEKLFF. The CDR3 DNA reads TGTGCCAGCAGCCCCGAACGGGACAGGGGGCTTGGGACTGAAAAACTGTTTTTT.

This clone has only one observation. CDR3 loop: CASSFREAGGTDTQYF. In DNA form, the CDR3 reads TGTGCCAGCAGTTTTCGGGAGGCAGGGGGCACAGATACGCAGTATTTT. This chain links TRBV28 with TRBJ2-3, with D possibly being TRBD2 (7 bases). Trimming shortened V by 3 bases and J by 1 base, and 14 bases separated the two germline ends. CDR1 is MDHEN and CDR2 is SYDVKM in the germline V gene. CDR3 length: 16 residues.